A selection of T cell receptor beta chains follows, all from one sample in a study of OX40 agonist ivuxolimab in advanced cancers. The repertoire was sequenced with immunoSEQ multiplex PCR; TCRdb's copy has only in-frame clones and lacks some. Here the sample spans roughly 70,000 clones, roughly 80% being singletons. The specimen was CD4+ or CD8+ T cells sorted from blood, collected in a trial of the OX40 agonist ivuxolimab. The receptors stem from an adult with an advanced solid tumor such as melanoma, head and neck, liver or kidney cancer. Each CDR3 is given with its conserved first and last residue. Fields, in order: clone size, V gene, D gene, J gene, CDR3 protein, CDR3 DNA. A D gene is named only where the DNA matches it firmly. Clone size appears in some rows only: once, few, many, or a class for an expanded clone.

NA,TRBV4-3,TRBD1,TRBJ1-2,CASSHADRVDYGYTF,TGCGCCAGCAGCCATGCTGACAGGGTGGACTATGGCTACACCTTC
NA,TRBV18,NA,TRBJ2-5,CASSPPEGRETQYF,TGTGCCAGCTCACCACCCGAGGGGAGAGAGACCCAGTACTTC
NA,TRBV19,NA,TRBJ1-5,CASSISGSSGVVGNQPQHF,TGTGCCAGTAGTATATCCGGTTCATCCGGAGTCGTTGGCAATCAGCCCCAGCATTTT
once,TRBV5-1,NA,TRBJ1-2,CASSSVPGSHGYTF,TGCGCCAGCAGCTCGGTGCCAGGGTCGCATGGCTACACCTTC
few,TRBV11-3,NA,TRBJ2-7,CASSLGRAGLGEQYF,TGTGCCAGCAGCTTAGGTCGGGCGGGACTCGGCGAGCAGTACTTC
few,TRBV19,NA,TRBJ2-1,CASSIDEAGSYNEQFF,TGTGCCAGTAGTATAGACGAGGCGGGGTCCTACAATGAGCAGTTCTTC
NA,TRBV6-5,TRBD1,TRBJ1-5,CASSHETGEPQHF,TGTGCCAGCAGTCACGAAACAGGGGAGCCCCAGCATTTT
NA,TRBV11-2,NA,TRBJ1-6,CASSLRLDSPLHF,TGTGCCAGCAGCTTGAGGTTAGATTCACCCCTCCACTTT
NA,TRBV4-2,TRBD1,TRBJ2-7,CASSQDLTGGYEQYF,TGTGCCAGCAGCCAAGATTTGACAGGGGGCTACGAGCAGTACTTC
NA,TRBV27,NA,TRBJ1-1,CASRGVAEAFF,TGTGCCAGCAGAGGGGTCGCTGAAGCTTTCTTT
few,TRBV5-6,NA,TRBJ1-2,CASSPLSQGRGYTF,TGTGCCAGCAGCCCCTTGAGCCAGGGTCGGGGCTACACCTTC
NA,TRBV7-7,TRBD2,TRBJ2-5,CASSYGGYQETQYF,TGTGCTAGCAGCTACGGGGGGTACCAAGAGACCCAGTACTTC
NA,TRBV19,TRBD1,TRBJ2-7,CASSIGTGSYEQYF,TGTGCCAGTAGTATAGGGACAGGGTCCTACGAGCAGTACTTC
NA,TRBV5-1,NA,TRBJ2-2,CASSLGLGTNTGELFF,TGCGCCAGCAGCTTGGGACTGGGGACGAACACCGGGGAGCTGTTTTTT
NA,TRBV5-6,NA,TRBJ2-7,CASTAQGDDEQYF,TGTGCCAGCACCGCCCAAGGGGACGACGAGCAGTACTTC
few,TRBV5-1,NA,TRBJ1-1,CASSLLGPYTEAFF,TGCGCCAGCAGCTTGCTAGGACCCTACACTGAAGCTTTCTTT
NA,TRBV5-1,TRBD2,TRBJ2-5,CASSLGGTSQETQYF,TGCGCCAGCAGCTTGGGAGGGACTAGTCAAGAGACCCAGTACTTC
NA,TRBV11-2,NA,TRBJ1-1,CASSLAVGAATGAFF,TGTGCCAGCAGCTTAGCGGTAGGGGCCGCCACCGGCGCTTTCTTT
NA,TRBV5-3,NA,TRBJ2-7,CARSSTGWGSYEQYF,TGTGCCAGAAGCTCCACAGGGTGGGGGTCCTACGAGCAGTACTTC
few,TRBV14,TRBD1,TRBJ2-2,CASSQGQGDTGELFF,TGTGCCAGCAGCCAAGGGCAGGGGGACACCGGGGAGCTGTTTTTT
NA,TRBV6-6,NA,TRBJ1-2,CASSDPGTTNYGYTF,TGTGCCAGCAGCGATCCGGGAACCACTAACTATGGCTACACCTTC
once,TRBV5-6,NA,TRBJ2-3,CASSLLGLLRPSTDTQYF,TGTGCCAGCAGCTTGCTGGGGTTATTGCGGCCCAGCACAGATACGCAGTATTTT
NA,TRBV6-6,TRBD1,TRBJ1-5,CASEGQGNQPQHF,TGTGCCAGCGAGGGACAGGGCAATCAGCCCCAGCATTTT
once,TRBV5-1,NA,TRBJ2-1,CASSLAGPPNNEQFF,TGCGCCAGCAGCTTGGCCGGGCCGCCCAACAATGAGCAGTTCTTC
NA,TRBV27,NA,TRBJ1-1,CASSALGSSQAFF,TGTGCCAGCAGCGCACTAGGGTCAAGTCAAGCTTTCTTT
NA,TRBV25-1,NA,TRBJ2-5,CASLPAGTVETQYF,TGTGCCAGCTTACCAGCAGGCACCGTGGAGACCCAGTACTTC
few,TRBV5-1,TRBD2,TRBJ2-2,CASSLRTGGDTGELFF,TGCGCCAGCAGCCTACGGACGGGGGGAGACACCGGGGAGCTGTTTTTT
NA,TRBV30,NA,TRBJ2-7,CAWSVTASDEQYF,TGTGCCTGGAGTGTCACAGCCAGCGACGAGCAGTACTTC
NA,TRBV29-1,NA,TRBJ2-1,CSVEQMTSPYNEQFF,TGCAGCGTTGAACAAATGACATCCCCCTACAATGAGCAGTTCTTC
NA,TRBV5-1,NA,TRBJ1-2,CASSLVSGATNYGYTF,TGCGCCAGCAGCTTGGTATCAGGGGCGACTAACTATGGCTACACCTTC
NA,TRBV13,TRBD2,TRBJ2-5,CASSLSSGKLMTQYF,TGTGCCAGCAGCTTATCCAGCGGGAAGCTCATGACCCAGTACTTC
NA,TRBV18,NA,TRBJ2-7,CASSPPSGDYEQYF,TGTGCCAGCTCACCACCGTCGGGGGACTACGAGCAGTACTTC
few,TRBV11-3,NA,TRBJ2-5,CASSFSVAAYQETQYF,TGTGCCAGCAGCTTCTCCGTGGCAGCATACCAAGAGACCCAGTACTTC